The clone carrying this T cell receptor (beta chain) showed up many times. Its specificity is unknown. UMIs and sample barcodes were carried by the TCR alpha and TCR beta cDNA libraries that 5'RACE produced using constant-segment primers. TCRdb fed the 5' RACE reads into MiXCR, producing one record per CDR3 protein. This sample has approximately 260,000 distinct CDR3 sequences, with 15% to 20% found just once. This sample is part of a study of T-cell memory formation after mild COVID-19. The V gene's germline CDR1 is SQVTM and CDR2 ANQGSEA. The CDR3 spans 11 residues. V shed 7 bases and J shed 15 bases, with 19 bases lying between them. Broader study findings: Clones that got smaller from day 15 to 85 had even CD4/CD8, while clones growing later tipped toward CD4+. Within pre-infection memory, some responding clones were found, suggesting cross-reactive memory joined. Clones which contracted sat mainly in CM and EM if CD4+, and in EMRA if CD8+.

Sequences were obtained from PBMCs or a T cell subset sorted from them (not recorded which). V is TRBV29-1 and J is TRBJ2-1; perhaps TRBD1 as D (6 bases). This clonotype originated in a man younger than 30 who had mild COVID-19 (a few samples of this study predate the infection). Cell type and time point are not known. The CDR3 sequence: CSAPYRVAGFF. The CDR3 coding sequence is TGCAGCGCCCCTTACAGGGTAGCAGGGTTCTTC.